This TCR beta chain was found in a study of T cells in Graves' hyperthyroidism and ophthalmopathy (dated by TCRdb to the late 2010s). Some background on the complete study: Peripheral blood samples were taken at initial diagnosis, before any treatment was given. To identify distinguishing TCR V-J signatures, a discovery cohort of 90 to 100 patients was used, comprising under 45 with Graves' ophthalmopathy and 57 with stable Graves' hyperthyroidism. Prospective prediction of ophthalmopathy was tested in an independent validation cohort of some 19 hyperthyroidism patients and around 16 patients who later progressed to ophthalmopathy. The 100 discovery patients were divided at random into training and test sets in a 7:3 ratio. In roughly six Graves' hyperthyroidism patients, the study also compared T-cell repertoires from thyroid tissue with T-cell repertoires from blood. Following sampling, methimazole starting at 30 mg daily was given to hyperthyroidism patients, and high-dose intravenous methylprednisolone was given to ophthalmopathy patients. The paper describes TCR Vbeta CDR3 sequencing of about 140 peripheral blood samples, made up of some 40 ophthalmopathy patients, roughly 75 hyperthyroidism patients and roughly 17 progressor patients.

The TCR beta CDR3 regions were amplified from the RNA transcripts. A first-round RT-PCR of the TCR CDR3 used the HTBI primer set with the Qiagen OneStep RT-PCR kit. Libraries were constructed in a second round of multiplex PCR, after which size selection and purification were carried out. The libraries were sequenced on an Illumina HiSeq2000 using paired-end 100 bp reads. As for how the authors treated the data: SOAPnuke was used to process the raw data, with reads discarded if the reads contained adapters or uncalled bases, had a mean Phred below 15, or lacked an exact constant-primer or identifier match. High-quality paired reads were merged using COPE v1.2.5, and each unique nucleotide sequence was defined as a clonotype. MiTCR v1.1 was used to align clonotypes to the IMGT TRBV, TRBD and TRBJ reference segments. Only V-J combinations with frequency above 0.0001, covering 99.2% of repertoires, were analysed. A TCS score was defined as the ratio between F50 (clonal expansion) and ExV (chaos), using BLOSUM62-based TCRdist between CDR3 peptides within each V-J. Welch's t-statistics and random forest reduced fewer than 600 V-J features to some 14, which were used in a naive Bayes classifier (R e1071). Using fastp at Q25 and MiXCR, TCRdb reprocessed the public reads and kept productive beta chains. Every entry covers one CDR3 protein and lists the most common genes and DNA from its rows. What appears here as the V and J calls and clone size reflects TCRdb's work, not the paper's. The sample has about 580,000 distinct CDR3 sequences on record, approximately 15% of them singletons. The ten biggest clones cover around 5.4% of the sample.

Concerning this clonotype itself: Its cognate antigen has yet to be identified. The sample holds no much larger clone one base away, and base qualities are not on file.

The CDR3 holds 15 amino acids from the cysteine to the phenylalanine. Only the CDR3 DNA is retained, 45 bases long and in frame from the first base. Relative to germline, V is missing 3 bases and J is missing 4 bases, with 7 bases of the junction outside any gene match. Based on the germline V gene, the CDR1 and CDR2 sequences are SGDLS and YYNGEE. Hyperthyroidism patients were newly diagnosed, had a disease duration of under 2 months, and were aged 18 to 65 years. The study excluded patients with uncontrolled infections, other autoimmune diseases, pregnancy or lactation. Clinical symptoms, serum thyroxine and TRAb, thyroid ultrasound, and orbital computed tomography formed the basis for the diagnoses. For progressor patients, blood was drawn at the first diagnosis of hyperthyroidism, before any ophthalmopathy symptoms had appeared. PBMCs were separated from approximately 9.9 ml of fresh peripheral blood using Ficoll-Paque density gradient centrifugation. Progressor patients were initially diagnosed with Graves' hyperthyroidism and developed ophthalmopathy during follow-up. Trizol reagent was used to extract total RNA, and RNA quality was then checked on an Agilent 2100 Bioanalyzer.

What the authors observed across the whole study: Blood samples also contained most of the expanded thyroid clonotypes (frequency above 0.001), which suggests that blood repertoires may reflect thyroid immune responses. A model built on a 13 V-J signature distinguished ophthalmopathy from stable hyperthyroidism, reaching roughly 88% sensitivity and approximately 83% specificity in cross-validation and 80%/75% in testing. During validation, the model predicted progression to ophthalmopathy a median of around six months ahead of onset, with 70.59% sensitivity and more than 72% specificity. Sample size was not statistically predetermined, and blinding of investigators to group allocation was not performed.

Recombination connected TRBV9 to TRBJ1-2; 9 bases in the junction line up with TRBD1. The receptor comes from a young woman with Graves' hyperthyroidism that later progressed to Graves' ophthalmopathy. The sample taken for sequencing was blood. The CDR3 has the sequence CASSAQGALGYGYTF. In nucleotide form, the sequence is TGTGCCAGCAGCGCACAGGGGGCGCTGGGCTATGGCTACACCTTC.